A selection of T cell receptor beta chains follows, all from one sample in a study of metastatic and nonmetastatic thyroid tumors. With MiXCR, TCRdb called clones anew from the PCR reads. This sample carries about 5,800 clones, more than 30% of them seen once, and the ten largest clones take less than 30%. The sample consisted of adjacent normal tissue. The source is a male donor with papillary thyroid cancer or a benign thyroid nodule (not recorded which). Some clones in this sample may be carry-over from other donors' samples. Both conserved end residues are trimmed from each CDR3. Fields, in order: J gene, V gene, CDR3 protein.

j_call: TRBJ1-5; v_call: TRBV6-1; cdr3_aa: ASSESGTGYQPQH
j_call: TRBJ2-7; v_call: TRBV6-1; cdr3_aa: AILAASSYEQY
j_call: TRBJ2-7; v_call: TRBV4-1; cdr3_aa: ASSLVGQGTYEQY
j_call: TRBJ2-7; v_call: TRBV11-2; cdr3_aa: ASSPDGSYEQY
j_call: TRBJ2-1; v_call: TRBV6-5; cdr3_aa: ASSYSRVYDNEQF
j_call: TRBJ2-5; v_call: TRBV24-1; cdr3_aa: ATSDRTRSQETKY
j_call: TRBJ2-1; v_call: TRBV28; cdr3_aa: ASSLSGSEQF
j_call: TRBJ1-6; v_call: TRBV6-6; cdr3_aa: ASSYYGGHNSPLH
j_call: TRBJ1-3; v_call: TRBV6-6; cdr3_aa: ASSYSTGNTIY
j_call: NA; v_call: TRBV2; cdr3_aa: ATKGTEGGEQF
j_call: TRBJ1-3; v_call: TRBV19; cdr3_aa: ASSRRGRALSGNTIY
j_call: TRBJ1-5; v_call: TRBV27; cdr3_aa: ASSLGGYQPQH
j_call: TRBJ2-7; v_call: TRBV6-2/TRBV6-3; cdr3_aa: ASSYPRIPGLDSYEQY
j_call: TRBJ2-2; v_call: TRBV6-1; cdr3_aa: ASSSLGGGPSGELF
j_call: TRBJ1-4; v_call: TRBV20-1; cdr3_aa: SARSPTENNEKLF
j_call: TRBJ2-2; v_call: TRBV2; cdr3_aa: ASVWGPRGELF
j_call: TRBJ2-5; v_call: TRBV20-1; cdr3_aa: SAREGGGIGETQY
j_call: TRBJ1-4; v_call: TRBV20-1; cdr3_aa: SARQGANPTNEKLF
j_call: TRBJ2-7; v_call: TRBV27; cdr3_aa: ASTDNSYEQY
j_call: TRBJ2-5; v_call: TRBV4-2; cdr3_aa: ASSQDRVHRQETQY
j_call: TRBJ1-5; v_call: TRBV27; cdr3_aa: ASSLNRGRSIQPQH
j_call: TRBJ1-2; v_call: TRBV7-2; cdr3_aa: ASSLAPTPGYGYT
j_call: TRBJ2-1; v_call: TRBV20-1; cdr3_aa: SAAAGTSELDEQF
j_call: TRBJ1-4; v_call: TRBV4-2; cdr3_aa: ASSHGQGSF
j_call: TRBJ1-1; v_call: TRBV30; cdr3_aa: AWSDPPRVGTEAF
j_call: TRBJ1-3; v_call: TRBV30; cdr3_aa: AWSVGGGNTIY
j_call: TRBJ1-2; v_call: TRBV20-1; cdr3_aa: SAKSANNYGYT
j_call: TRBJ1-2; v_call: TRBV6-1; cdr3_aa: ASSQDRGGHGYT
j_call: TRBJ1-2; v_call: TRBV28; cdr3_aa: ASSPMGENYGYT
j_call: TRBJ2-5; v_call: TRBV20-1; cdr3_aa: SARDSGTIQETQY
j_call: TRBJ1-5; v_call: TRBV30; cdr3_aa: AWNPGQGAMGNQPQH
j_call: TRBJ1-1; v_call: TRBV12-3/TRBV12-4; cdr3_aa: ASISHEVVYTEAF
j_call: TRBJ1-2; v_call: TRBV2; cdr3_aa: ASSIGPSGFYGYT
j_call: TRBJ2-1; v_call: TRBV6-2/TRBV6-3; cdr3_aa: ASPNHSGSLFNEQF
j_call: TRBJ1-5; v_call: TRBV15; cdr3_aa: ATSRRFNQPQH
j_call: TRBJ2-1; v_call: TRBV20-1; cdr3_aa: SAVGTSGRISYNEQF
j_call: TRBJ1-3; v_call: TRBV6-1; cdr3_aa: ASSESPDSGSTIY
j_call: TRBJ2-2; v_call: TRBV30; cdr3_aa: AWIVRVTGELF
j_call: TRBJ2-2; v_call: TRBV2; cdr3_aa: ASGRVPQETGELF
j_call: TRBJ2-3; v_call: TRBV7-3; cdr3_aa: ASSAPRGGTSTDTQY
j_call: TRBJ1-2; v_call: TRBV12-3/TRBV12-4; cdr3_aa: ASSAGTGYGYT
j_call: TRBJ2-3; v_call: TRBV20-1; cdr3_aa: SARDPGRKGSTDTQY
j_call: TRBJ2-5; v_call: TRBV24-1; cdr3_aa: ATSPEGGPHETQY
j_call: TRBJ2-1; v_call: TRBV7-3; cdr3_aa: ASSLWGGNEQF
j_call: TRBJ2-7; v_call: TRBV11-1; cdr3_aa: ASTHPSGYEQY
j_call: TRBJ1-6; v_call: TRBV2; cdr3_aa: ASRAGTNSPLH
j_call: TRBJ2-3; v_call: TRBV6-1; cdr3_aa: ASRKYRVSASDTQY
j_call: TRBJ2-1; v_call: TRBV19; cdr3_aa: ASSPQPTSAIWDEQF
j_call: TRBJ2-2; v_call: TRBV10-3; cdr3_aa: VISVGVADTGELF
j_call: TRBJ2-2; v_call: TRBV7-2; cdr3_aa: ASSSLDRNTGELF
j_call: TRBJ2-7; v_call: TRBV20-1; cdr3_aa: SASCRCEGQSSYEQY
j_call: TRBJ2-7; v_call: TRBV13; cdr3_aa: ASSLGTSGTYEQY
j_call: TRBJ1-1; v_call: TRBV6-2/TRBV6-3; cdr3_aa: ASSTGTRTGF
j_call: TRBJ2-7; v_call: TRBV6-1; cdr3_aa: ASREVPTRGKIYEQY